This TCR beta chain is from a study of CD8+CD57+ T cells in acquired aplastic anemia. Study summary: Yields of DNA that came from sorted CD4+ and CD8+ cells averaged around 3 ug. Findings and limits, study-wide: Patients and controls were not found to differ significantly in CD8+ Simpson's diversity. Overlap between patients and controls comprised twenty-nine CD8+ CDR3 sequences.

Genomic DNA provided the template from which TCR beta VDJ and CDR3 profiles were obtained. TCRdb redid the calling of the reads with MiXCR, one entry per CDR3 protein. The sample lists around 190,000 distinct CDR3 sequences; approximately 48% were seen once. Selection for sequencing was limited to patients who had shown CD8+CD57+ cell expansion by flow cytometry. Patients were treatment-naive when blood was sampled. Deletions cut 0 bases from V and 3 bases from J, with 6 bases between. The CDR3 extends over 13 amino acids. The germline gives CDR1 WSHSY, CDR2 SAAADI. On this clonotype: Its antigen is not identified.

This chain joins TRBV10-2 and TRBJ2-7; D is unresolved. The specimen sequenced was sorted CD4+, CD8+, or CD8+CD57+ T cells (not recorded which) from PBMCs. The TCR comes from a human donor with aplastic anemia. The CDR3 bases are TGCGCCAGCAGTGAGTCGCCGTTCTACGAGCAGTACTTC. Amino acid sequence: CASSESPFYEQYF.